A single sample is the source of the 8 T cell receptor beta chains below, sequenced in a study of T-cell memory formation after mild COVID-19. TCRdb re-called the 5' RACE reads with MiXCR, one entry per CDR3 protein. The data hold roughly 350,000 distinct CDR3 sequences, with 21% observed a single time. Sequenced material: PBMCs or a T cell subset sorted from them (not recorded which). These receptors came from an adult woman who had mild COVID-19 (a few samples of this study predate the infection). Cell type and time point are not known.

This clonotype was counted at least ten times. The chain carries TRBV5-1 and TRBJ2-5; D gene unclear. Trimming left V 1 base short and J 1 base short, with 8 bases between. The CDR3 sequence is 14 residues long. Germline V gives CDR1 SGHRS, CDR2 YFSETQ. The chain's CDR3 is CASSLWNSQETQYF. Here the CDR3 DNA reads TGCGCCAGCAGCTTGTGGAACAGCCAAGAGACCCAGTACTTC.

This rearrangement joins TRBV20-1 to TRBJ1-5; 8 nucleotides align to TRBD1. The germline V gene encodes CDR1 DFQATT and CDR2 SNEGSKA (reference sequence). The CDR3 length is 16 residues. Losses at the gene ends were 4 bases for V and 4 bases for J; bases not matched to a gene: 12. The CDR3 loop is CSATKGTGILNQPQHF. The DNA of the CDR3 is TGCAGTGCTACTAAAGGGACAGGTATTTTGAATCAGCCCCAGCATTTT.

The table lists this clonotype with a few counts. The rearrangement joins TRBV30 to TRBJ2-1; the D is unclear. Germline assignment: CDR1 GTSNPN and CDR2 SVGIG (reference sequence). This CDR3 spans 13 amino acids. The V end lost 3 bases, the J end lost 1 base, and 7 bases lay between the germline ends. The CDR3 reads CAWRTLSYNEQFF. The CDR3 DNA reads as TGTGCCTGGAGGACACTATCCTACAATGAGCAGTTCTTC.

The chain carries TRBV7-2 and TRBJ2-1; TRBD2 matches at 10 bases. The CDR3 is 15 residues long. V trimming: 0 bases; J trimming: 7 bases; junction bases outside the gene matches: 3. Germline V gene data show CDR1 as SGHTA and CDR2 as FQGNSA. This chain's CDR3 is CASSLALAGANEQFF. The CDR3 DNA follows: TGTGCCAGCAGCTTAGCGCTAGCGGGAGCAAATGAGCAGTTCTTC.

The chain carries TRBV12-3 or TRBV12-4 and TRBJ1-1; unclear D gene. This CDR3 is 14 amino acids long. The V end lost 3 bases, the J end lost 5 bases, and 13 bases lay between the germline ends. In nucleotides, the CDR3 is TGTGCCAGCAGTTTTGCCCTCTTGGGGACTGAAGCTTTCTTT. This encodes CASSFALLGTEAFF.

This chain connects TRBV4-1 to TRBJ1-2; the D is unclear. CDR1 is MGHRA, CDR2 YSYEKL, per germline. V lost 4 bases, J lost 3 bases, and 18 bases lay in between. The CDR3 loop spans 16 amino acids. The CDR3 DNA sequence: TGCGCCAGCAGCCCCAGCTCGACAAAACTGGACTATGGCTACACCTTC. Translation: CASSPSSTKLDYGYTF.

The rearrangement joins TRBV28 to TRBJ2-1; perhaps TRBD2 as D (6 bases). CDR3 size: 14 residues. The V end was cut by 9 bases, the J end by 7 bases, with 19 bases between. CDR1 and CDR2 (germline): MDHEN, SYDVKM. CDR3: CASSGYEGGNEQFF. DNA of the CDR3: TGTGCCAGTAGCGGATACGAAGGAGGGAATGAGCAGTTCTTC.

CDR3 region: CASSYPGLGAITEAFF. Here the CDR3 DNA reads TGTGCCAGCAGCTACCCCGGGTTGGGGGCTATTACTGAAGCTTTCTTT. The chain joins TRBV11-2 to TRBJ1-1; D may be TRBD1 (6 bases). Between the trimmed V and J ends, which lost 4 bases and 5 bases, there was a span of 20 bases. Looked up from germline, CDR1 is SGHAT and CDR2 is FQNNGV. CDR3 length: 16 residues.